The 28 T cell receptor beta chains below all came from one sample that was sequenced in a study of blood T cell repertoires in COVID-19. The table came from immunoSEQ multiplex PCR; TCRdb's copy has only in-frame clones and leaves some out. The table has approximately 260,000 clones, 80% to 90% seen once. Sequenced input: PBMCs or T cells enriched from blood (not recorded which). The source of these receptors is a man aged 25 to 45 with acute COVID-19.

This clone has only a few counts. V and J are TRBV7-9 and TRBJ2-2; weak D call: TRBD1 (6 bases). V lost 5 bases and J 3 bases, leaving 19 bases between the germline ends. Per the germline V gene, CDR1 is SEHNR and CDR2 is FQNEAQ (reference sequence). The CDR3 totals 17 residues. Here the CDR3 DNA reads TGTGCCAGCAGCCTAGATGAAGGTTCAGGGGACACCGGGGAGCTGTTTTTT. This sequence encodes CASSLDEGSGDTGELFF.

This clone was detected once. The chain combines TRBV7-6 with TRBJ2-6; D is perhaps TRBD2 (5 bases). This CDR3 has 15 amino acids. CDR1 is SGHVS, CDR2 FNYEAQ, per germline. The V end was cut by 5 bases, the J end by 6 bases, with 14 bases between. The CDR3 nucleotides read TGTGCCAGCAGCCTGACTACCGCGGAGGCCAACGTCCTGACTTTC. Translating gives CASSLTTAEANVLTF.

CDR3: CASSQWGPGTDTQYF. In DNA, the CDR3 is TGTGCCAGCAGCCAGTGGGGCCCTGGCACAGATACGCAGTATTTT. V is TRBV5-5 and J is TRBJ2-3, with D perhaps matching TRBD1 (5 bases). This CDR3 is 15 amino acids long. V dropped 4 bases and J dropped 1 base, with 13 bases sitting between them. Germline CDR1 and CDR2: SGHKS and YYEKEE (reference sequence).

CDR3 in DNA: TGTGCCAGCAGCCCTAGACAGGGAGGCACTGAAGCTTTCTTT. This gives the protein CASSPRQGGTEAFF. The rearrangement joins TRBV7-9 to TRBJ1-1, with 7 positions matching TRBD1. The length of the CDR3 is 14 residues. Germline-derived CDR1 and CDR2 are SEHNR and FQNEAQ (reference sequence). The ends lost 5 bases at V and 4 bases at J; junction bases unmatched: 7.

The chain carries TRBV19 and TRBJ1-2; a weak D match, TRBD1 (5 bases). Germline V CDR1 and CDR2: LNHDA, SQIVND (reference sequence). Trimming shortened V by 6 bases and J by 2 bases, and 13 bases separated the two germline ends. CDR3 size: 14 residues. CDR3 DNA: TGTGCCAGTAGAAGGGAAGGGGTGAACTATGGCTACACCTTC. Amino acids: CASRREGVNYGYTF.

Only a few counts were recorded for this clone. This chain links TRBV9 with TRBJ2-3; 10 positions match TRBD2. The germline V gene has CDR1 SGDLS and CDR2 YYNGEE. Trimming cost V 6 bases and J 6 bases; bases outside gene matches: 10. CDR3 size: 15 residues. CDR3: CASKRTSGGSDTQYF. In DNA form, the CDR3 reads TGTGCCAGCAAGAGGACTAGCGGTGGCTCGGATACGCAGTATTTT.

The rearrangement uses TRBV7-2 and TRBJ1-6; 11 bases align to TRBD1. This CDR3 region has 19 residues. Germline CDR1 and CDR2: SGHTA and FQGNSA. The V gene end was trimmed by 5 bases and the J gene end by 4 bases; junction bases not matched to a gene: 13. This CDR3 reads CASSRRLDRGQDYNSPLHF. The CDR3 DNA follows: TGTGCCAGCAGCAGACGGCTGGACAGGGGGCAAGATTATAATTCACCCCTCCACTTT.

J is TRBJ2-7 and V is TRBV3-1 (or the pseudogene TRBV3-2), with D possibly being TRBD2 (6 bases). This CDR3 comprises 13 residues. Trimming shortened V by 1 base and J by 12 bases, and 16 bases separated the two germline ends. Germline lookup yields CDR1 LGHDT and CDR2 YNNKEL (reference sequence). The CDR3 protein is CASSQGLGGAGYV. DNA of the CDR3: TGTGCCAGCAGCCAAGGTTTGGGAGGCGCCGGGTACGTC.

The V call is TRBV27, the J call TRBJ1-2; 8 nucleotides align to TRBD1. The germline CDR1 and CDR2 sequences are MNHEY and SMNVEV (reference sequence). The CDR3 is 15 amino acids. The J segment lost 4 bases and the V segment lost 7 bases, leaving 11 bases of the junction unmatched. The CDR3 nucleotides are TGTGCCAGCACTGGTCGGGGCAGGGGGCCCTATGGCTACACCTTC. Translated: CASTGRGRGPYGYTF.

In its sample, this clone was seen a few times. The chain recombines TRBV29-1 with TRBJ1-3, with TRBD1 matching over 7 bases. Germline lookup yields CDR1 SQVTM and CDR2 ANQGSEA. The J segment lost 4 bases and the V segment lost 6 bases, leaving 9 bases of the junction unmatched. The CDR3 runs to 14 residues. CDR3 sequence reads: CSVHLPGQGNTIYF. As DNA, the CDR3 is TGCAGCGTCCACCTACCGGGACAGGGAAACACCATATATTTT.

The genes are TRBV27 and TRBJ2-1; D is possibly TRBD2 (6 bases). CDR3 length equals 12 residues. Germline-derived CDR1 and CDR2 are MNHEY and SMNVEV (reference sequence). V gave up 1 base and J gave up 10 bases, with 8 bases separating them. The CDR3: CASSLLEGEQFF. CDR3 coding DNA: TGTGCCAGCAGTTTATTGGAGGGGGAGCAGTTCTTC.

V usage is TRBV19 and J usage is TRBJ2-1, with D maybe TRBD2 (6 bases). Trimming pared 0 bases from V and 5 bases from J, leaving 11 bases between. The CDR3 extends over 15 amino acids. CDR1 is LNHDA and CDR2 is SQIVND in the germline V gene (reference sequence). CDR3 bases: TGTGCCAGTAGTATAGATCACGGGAGCCACAATGAGCAGTTCTTC. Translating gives CASSIDHGSHNEQFF.

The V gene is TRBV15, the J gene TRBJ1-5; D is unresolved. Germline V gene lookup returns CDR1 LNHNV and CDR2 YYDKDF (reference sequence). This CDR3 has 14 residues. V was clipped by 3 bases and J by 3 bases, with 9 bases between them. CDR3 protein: CATSSQANNQPQHF. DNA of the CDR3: TGTGCCACCAGCAGTCAAGCTAACAATCAGCCCCAGCATTTT. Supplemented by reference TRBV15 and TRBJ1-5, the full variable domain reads DAMVIQNPRYQVTQFGKPVTLSCSQTLNHNVMYWYQQKSSQAPKLLFHYYDKDFNNEADTPDNFQSRRPNTSFCFLDIRSPGLGDTAMYLCATSSQANNQPQHFGDGTRLSIL.

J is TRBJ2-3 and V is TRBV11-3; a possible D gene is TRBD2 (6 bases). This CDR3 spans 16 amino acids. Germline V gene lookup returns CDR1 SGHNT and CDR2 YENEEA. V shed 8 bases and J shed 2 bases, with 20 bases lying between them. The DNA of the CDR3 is TGTGCCAGCCTTAGGACCGGGACTGGGCCCACAGATACGCAGTATTTT. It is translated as CASLRTGTGPTDTQYF.

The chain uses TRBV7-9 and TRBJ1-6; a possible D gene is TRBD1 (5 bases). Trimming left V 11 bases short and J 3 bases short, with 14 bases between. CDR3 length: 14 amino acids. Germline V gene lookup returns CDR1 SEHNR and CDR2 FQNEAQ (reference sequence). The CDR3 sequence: CAGQDSYYNSPLHF. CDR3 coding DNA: TGTGCCGGACAAGACAGCTACTATAATTCACCCCTCCACTTT.

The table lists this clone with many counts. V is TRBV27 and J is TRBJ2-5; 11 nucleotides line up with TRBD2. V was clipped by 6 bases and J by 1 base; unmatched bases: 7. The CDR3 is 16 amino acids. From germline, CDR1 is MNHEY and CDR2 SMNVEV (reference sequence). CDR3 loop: CASSQGLAGGQETQYF. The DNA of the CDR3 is TGTGCCAGCAGCCAAGGACTAGCGGGTGGCCAAGAGACCCAGTACTTC.

The DNA for the CDR3 is TGTGCCAGCAGCTCTAGCGGGAGGGGCACCGGGGAGCTGTTTTTT. Its protein is CASSSSGRGTGELFF. The chain uses TRBV7-3 and TRBJ2-2; 12 positions agree with TRBD2. V was clipped by 4 bases and J by 4 bases; unmatched bases: 1. This CDR3 is built from 15 residues. Germline CDR1 and CDR2: SGHTA and FQGTGA.

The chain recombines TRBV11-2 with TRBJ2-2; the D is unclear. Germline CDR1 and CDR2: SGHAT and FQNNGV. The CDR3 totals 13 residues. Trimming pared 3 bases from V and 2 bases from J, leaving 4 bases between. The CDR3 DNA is TGTGCCAGCAGCTTTTCTAACACCGGGGAGCTGTTTTTT. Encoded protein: CASSFSNTGELFF.

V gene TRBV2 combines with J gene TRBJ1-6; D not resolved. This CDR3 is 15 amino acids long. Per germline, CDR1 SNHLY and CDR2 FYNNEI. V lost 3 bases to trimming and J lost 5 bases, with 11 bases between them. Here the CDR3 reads CASSERGLHNSPLHF. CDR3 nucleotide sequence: TGTGCCAGCAGTGAGCGAGGGCTGCATAATTCACCCCTCCACTTT.

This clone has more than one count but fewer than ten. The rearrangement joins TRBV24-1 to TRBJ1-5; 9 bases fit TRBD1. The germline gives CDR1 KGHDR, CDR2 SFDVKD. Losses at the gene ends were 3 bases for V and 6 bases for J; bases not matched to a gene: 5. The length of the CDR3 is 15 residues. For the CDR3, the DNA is TGTGCCACCAGTGATCACGGACAGGGGCTTCAGCCCCAGCATTTT. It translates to CATSDHGQGLQPQHF.

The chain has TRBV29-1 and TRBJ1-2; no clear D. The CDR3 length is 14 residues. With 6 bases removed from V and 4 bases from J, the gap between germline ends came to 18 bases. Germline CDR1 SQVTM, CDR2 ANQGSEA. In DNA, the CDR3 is TGCAGCGTAGAGAGGGAGAGCGGACTCTATGGCTACACCTTC. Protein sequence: CSVERESGLYGYTF.

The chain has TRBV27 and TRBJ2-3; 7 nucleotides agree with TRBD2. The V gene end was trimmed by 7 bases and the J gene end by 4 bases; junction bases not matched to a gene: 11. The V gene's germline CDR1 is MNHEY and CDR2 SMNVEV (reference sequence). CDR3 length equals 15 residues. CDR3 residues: CASMGGTYRPDTQYF. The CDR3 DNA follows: TGTGCCAGCATGGGGGGGACTTACCGCCCAGATACGCAGTATTTT.

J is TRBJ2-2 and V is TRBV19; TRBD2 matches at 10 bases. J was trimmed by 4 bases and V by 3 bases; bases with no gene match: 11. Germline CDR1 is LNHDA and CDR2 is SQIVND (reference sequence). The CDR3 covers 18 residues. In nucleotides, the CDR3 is TGTGCCAGTAGTATTCCGCTAGCGGGAGCCCGGAGCACCGGGGAGCTGTTTTTT. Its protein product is CASSIPLAGARSTGELFF.

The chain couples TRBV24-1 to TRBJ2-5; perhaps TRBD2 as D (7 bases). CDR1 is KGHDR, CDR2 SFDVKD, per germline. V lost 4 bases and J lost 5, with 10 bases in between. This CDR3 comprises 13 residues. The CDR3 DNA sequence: TGTGCCACCAGTGACCGGGGGGCGGAGACCCAGTACTTC. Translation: CATSDRGAETQYF.

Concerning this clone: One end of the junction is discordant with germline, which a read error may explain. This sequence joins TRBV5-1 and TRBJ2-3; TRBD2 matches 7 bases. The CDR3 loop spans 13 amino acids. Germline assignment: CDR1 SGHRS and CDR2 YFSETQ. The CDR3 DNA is TGTGCCAGCTCCAGCGGGACCACAGATACGCAGTATTTT. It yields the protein CASSSGTTDTQYF.

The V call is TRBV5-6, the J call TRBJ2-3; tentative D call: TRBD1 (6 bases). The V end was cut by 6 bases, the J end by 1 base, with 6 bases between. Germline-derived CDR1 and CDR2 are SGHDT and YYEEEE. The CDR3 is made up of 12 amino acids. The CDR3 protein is CASNRGTDTQYF. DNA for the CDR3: TGTGCCAGCAACAGGGGCACAGATACGCAGTATTTT.

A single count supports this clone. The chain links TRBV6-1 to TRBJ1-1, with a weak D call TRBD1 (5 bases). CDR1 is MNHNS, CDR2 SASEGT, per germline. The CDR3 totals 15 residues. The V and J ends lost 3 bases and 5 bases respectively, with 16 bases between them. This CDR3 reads CASSEPGRAWTEAFF. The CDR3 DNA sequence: TGTGCCAGCAGTGAGCCCGGCAGGGCATGGACTGAAGCTTTCTTT.

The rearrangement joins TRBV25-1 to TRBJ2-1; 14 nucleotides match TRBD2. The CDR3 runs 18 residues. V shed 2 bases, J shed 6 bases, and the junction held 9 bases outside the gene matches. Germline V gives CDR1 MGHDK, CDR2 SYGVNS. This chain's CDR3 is CASSENRDGTSGSNEQFF. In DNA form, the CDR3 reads TGTGCCAGCAGTGAAAACAGGGATGGGACTAGCGGGAGCAATGAGCAGTTCTTC.